Sequencing of this T cell receptor (beta chain) was carried out in a study of blood T cells in healthy people across ages (dated by TCRdb to between 2015 and 2017). Turning to the overall study: Template switching captured roughly one uniquely barcoded TCR beta cDNA molecule per two T cells in model experiments. The study measured age-related changes in TCR beta repertoire diversity using deep sequencing normalized with unique cDNA molecular identifiers. The study analyzed two additional independent replicas of 1 million unique cDNA reads from the same blood draw for two donors, one aged 18 to 29 and one aged 80 or older. Four age groups were formed from the donors: young (average 16 years), middle-aged (approximately 39), aged (roughly 56) and long-lived (around 82).

The donors were a few dozen Caucasian individuals from Russia, aged roughly 6 to 95 years, who were systemically healthy. Each donor gave 8 to 10 milliliters of peripheral blood, collected into EDTA-treated Vacutainer tubes. Ficoll-Paque density-gradient centrifugation was used to isolate PBMCs, with at least 7 million per sample. Trizol reagent was used to extract total RNA from PBMCs, with at least 5.5 micrograms per sample. For every donor, flow cytometry on a PBMC aliquot measured the percentage of naive CD45RAhigh/CD27high T cells. Points the paper makes about the study in general: Donor CMV infection status was unknown, potentially confounding age-related changes in expanded clonotypes. As age increased, observed TCR beta diversity per million T cells dropped in a roughly linear way, and a significant reduction was already evident by age about 40. A strong correlation was found between observed TCR beta diversity and the percentage of naive T cells measured by flow cytometry. Estimates of total diversity from one million sequenced T cells were regarded as lower bounds and underestimates. Compared with the aged group, the long-lived group had more naive CD4+ T cells, fewer expanded clones and increased TCR diversity, suggesting age selection. Conclusive comparison of naive and antigen-experienced compartments was prevented by the profiling of bulk unsorted PBMCs.

As regards this clonotype: It has no known antigen specificity. No qualities accompany the bases; no much larger clone lies one base away.

The library was obtained by 5' RACE. Sequencing instrument: Illumina HiSeq 2500. A second PCR of about 7 to 12 cycles was performed with a sample-barcoded 5' primer and a J-beta primer mix. A template-switch 5' adaptor carrying 12 random nucleotides introduced a unique molecular identifier onto each TCR beta cDNA molecule. Each sample yielded at least 3 million CDR3-containing paired-end reads. First-strand cDNA was synthesized from all RNA with the Mint cDNA synthesis kit, primed by a TRBC-specific oligonucleotide. Following uracil-DNA glycosylase treatment, all cDNA underwent a first 18-cycle PCR with the universal primers M1SS and BC2_uni_R. In the authors' own workflow: Each sample was normalized by randomly selecting 1 million high-quality reads, each carrying a distinct molecular identifier. Reads sharing molecular identifiers were discarded rather than binned into consensus sequences. MiTCR, set to a Q25 quality threshold and the strictest error-elimination algorithm, was used for CDR3 identification, clonotype clustering and error correction. A nonparametric unseen species model with Euler transformation was used to estimate a lower bound on total TCR beta diversity. The public reads were reanalyzed by TCRdb: fastp trimming at Q25, MiXCR alignment, in-frame beta chains only. For every CDR3 protein sequence, its rows merge into one entry that carries the most common genes and DNA. The authors' filters were not applied to this entry. A total of approximately 490,000 distinct CDR3 sequences appear in this sample, about 25% of them only once. Jointly, the top ten make up around 10% of the sample.

The CDR3 contains 15 residues, cysteine and phenylalanine counted. Of all the DNA, just the CDR3 is kept, 45 bases in frame from base 1. For CDR1 and CDR2, the germline V gene (reference sequence) lists DFQATT and SNEGSKA. Relative to germline, V is 0 bases shorter and J is 1 base shorter, with 13 bases between their ends. Separately, the same data were catalogued under a study of T cells of mothers and their children. The second study, in turn, reports: The donors were nine systemically healthy Caucasian individuals, made up of three mothers and their six children. cDNA synthesis consumed the entire amount of extracted RNA, loaded at 1.5 ug RNA in each 15 ul reaction. In the second PCR, sample barcodes and 2-4 random nucleotides were introduced via the M1S primer. Over 8.5 million TCR beta CDR3 reads came from each mother, compared with approximately 3 million reads from each child. TCR recombination output is similarly shaped by thymic selection in related and unrelated pairs, with a minor effect exerted by inherited differences. Normalized repertoire overlap was always found to be slightly, but never significantly, higher in related mother-child pairs than in unrelated mother-child pairs. No persistent microchimeric T cell clones were found, with a detection sensitivity of approximately 100 clones per million clonotypes. In the study, deep NGS was used to compare the TCR beta repertoires of mothers and children, and features distinguishing related mother-child pairs from unrelated individuals were sought. On average, the children were roughly 12 +/- 4 years old, while the mothers were approximately 40 +/- 4 years old. After adapters were ligated using NEBNext reagents, the libraries underwent 100+100 nt paired-end sequencing on an Illumina HiSeq 2000. To avoid cross-contamination, the mother libraries and the child libraries were prepared a month apart and sequenced in separate runs. Each donor had between about 450,000 and 2,100,000 distinct TCR beta clonotypes identified. Naive TCR beta clonotypes were estimated from low-frequency clonotypes matched to each donor's FACS-determined naive share, without sorting.

The rearrangement combines TRBV20-1 with TRBJ2-7; the D gene is perhaps TRBD2, on 6 matching bases. The sequence was obtained from a boy aged 5-17 years in good health. Sequencing input: blood. In nucleotide form, the sequence is TGCAGTGCTAGAGATGAGGCTAGCGTGTCCTACGAGCAGTACTTC. It specifies CSARDEASVSYEQYF.